What follows are 20 T cell receptor beta chains derived from one specimen sequenced in a study of blood T cells in healthy people across ages. A J-beta primer mix and a sample-barcoded 5' primer were used in a second PCR of roughly 7 to 12 cycles. TCRdb fed the 5' RACE reads into MiXCR, producing one record per CDR3 protein. The data show roughly 500,000 distinct CDR3 sequences, with approximately 27% seen just once and less than 20% held by the top ten. The sequenced sample was blood. The receptors originated from an older woman in good health.

The V and J genes are TRBV5-6 and TRBJ2-7; 8 bases agree with TRBD1. CDR1 is SGHDT and CDR2 is YYEEEE in the germline V gene. Unmatched junction bases numbered 6, after V lost 4 bases and J lost 0 bases. The CDR3 spans 15 residues. CDR3 sequence: CASSLGQAVSYEQYF. As DNA, the CDR3 is TGTGCCAGCAGCCTGGGACAGGCCGTCTCCTACGAGCAGTACTTC.

In its sample, this clonotype was seen many times. Germline is not matched at one junction end, which may reflect a read error. The rearrangement links TRBV5-1 to TRBJ2-1, with a possible D match to TRBD2 (6 bases). The CDR3 has 14 amino acids. Germline-derived CDR1 and CDR2 are SGHRS and YFSETQ. The CDR3 DNA reads TGTGCCAGCAGCTTGGGCGGGGTCTACAATGAGCAGTTCTTC. Translation gives CASSLGGVYNEQFF.

Only a few counts were recorded for this clonotype. This chain links TRBV29-1 with TRBJ2-3; 7 nucleotides align to TRBD1. With 6 bases clipped from V and 6 bases from J, the junction kept 3 bases outside the gene matches. This CDR3 has 11 amino acids. CDR1 SQVTM and CDR2 ANQGSEA come from the germline V gene. CDR3 loop: CSVTGDDTQYF. CDR3 DNA: TGCAGCGTCACAGGGGATGATACGCAGTATTTT.

To note about this clonotype: One end of the junction varies from germline; a read error may be responsible. The V call is TRBV5-1, the J call TRBJ2-1; D uncertain. Germline-derived CDR1 and CDR2 are SGHRS and YFSETQ. CDR3 length: 14 residues. The CDR3 spells CASSLGEAYNKQFF. Written as DNA, the CDR3 is TGCGCCAGCAGCTTGGGAGAAGCCTACAATAAGCAGTTCTTC.

This clonotype was picked up a small number of times. The chain uses TRBV6-2 or TRBV6-3 and TRBJ1-6; 7 bases line up with TRBD1. Germline CDR1 reads MNHEY; CDR2 reads SVGEGT. The junction had 8 bases not matched to a gene; V was cut back by 10 bases and J by 8 bases. The CDR3 loop spans 13 amino acids. The CDR3 coding sequence is TGTGCCATCGCCCGGGACAGTGATTCACCCCTCCACTTT. Amino acids: CAIARDSDSPLHF.

This clonotype has only a few counts. V gene TRBV3-1 combines with J gene TRBJ1-2, with TRBD1 matching over 8 bases. In germline, CDR1 is LGHDT, CDR2 YNNKEL (reference sequence). CDR3 size: 12 residues. V was clipped by 4 bases and J by 8 bases; unmatched bases: 3. CDR3 nucleotides: TGTGCCAGCAGCCCCTCAGGGGGCGGCTACACCTTC. Amino acids: CASSPSGGGYTF.

The V gene is TRBV11-3, the J gene TRBJ2-5; TRBD2 matches 9 bases. The closer fit of TRBJ2-1 to the DNA end suggests the J call may be wrong. Germline CDR1 is SGHNT and CDR2 is YENEEA. The CDR3 runs to 16 residues. The CDR3 loop is CASSSSGGPAYNEQFF. DNA for the CDR3: TGTGCCAGCAGTTCCAGCGGGGGGCCAGCGTACAATGAGCAGTTCTTC.

The J gene is TRBJ2-1, the V gene TRBV7-6; D is ambiguous. The CDR3 sequence is 15 residues long. Germline CDR1 is SGHVS and CDR2 is FNYEAQ. V was cut by 2 bases and J by 9 bases, with 17 bases left in between. This CDR3 is CASSLSGGLVSEQFF. CDR3 bases: TGTGCCAGCAGCTTAAGTGGCGGCCTCGTTTCTGAGCAGTTCTTC.

CDR3 nucleotide sequence: TGCAGTGCTAGAGTCCCCTACCAAGAGACCCAGTACTTC. Residues: CSARVPYQETQYF. The rearrangement joins TRBV20-1 to TRBJ2-5; D call uncertain. The CDR3 contains 13 residues. The germline gives CDR1 DFQATT, CDR2 SNEGSKA (reference sequence). Deletions cut 1 base from V and 0 bases from J, with 6 bases between.

The sample holds many counts of this clonotype. The gene calls are TRBV12-3 or TRBV12-4 and TRBJ1-2; TRBD1 matches 7 bases. The CDR3 has 14 amino acids. Trimming at V came to 6 bases and at J to 8 bases, leaving 12 bases not matched to a gene. The CDR3 DNA follows: TGTGCCAGCAGAGTAAACAGGGGAGGAGGGGGCTACACCTTC. Its protein is CASRVNRGGGGYTF.

The genes are TRBV10-3 and TRBJ1-4, with unresolved D. V was cut by 8 bases and J by 8 bases, with 15 bases left in between. Germline V gives CDR1 ENHRY, CDR2 SYGVKD. This CDR3 contains 13 residues. CDR3 amino acids: CAIRLGPGEKLFF. CDR3 DNA sequence: TGTGCCATCCGGTTAGGGCCTGGGGAAAAACTGTTTTTT.

This chain joins TRBV6-2 or TRBV6-3 and TRBJ2-6, with D possibly being TRBD2 (6 bases). V lost 8 bases to trimming and J lost 2 bases, with 25 bases between them. The CDR3 has 19 amino acids. Germline-derived CDR1 and CDR2 are MNHEY and SVGEGT. The DNA for the CDR3 is TGTGCCAGCGTCAAACCCATGGGCGGGGCCGGCCCTGGGGCCAACGTCCTGACTTTC. Amino acid sequence: CASVKPMGGAGPGANVLTF.

V is TRBV10-3 and J is TRBJ2-2; possible D gene TRBD2, 5 bases. Germline assignment: CDR1 ENHRY and CDR2 SYGVKD. The V gene lost 6 bases and the J gene lost 3 bases, with 11 bases spanning the gap. The CDR3 has 14 amino acids. This CDR3 is CAIRGLADTGELFF. CDR3 nucleotides: TGTGCCATCAGAGGGCTAGCTGACACCGGGGAGCTGTTTTTT.

This clonotype was picked up a small number of times. This chain joins TRBV7-3 and TRBJ1-2; D possibly corresponds to TRBD1 (5 bases). Per germline, CDR1 SGHTA and CDR2 FQGTGA. Trimming stripped 2 bases from V and 7 bases from J, with 11 bases between. The CDR3 runs 13 residues. DNA for the CDR3: TGTGCCAGCAGCTTAGAACCCGGGGGTGGCTACACCTTC. Translation gives CASSLEPGGGYTF.

The CDR3 loop reads CASSYGSSGGHNEQFF. The CDR3 DNA reads as TGTGCCAGCAGTTATGGGTCTAGCGGGGGTCACAATGAGCAGTTCTTC. The V call is TRBV12-3 or TRBV12-4, the J call TRBJ2-1; 10 bases agree with TRBD2. Unmatched junction bases numbered 8, after V lost 4 bases and J lost 5 bases. The CDR3 has 16 residues.

This clonotype was recorded only once. V is TRBV7-2 and J is TRBJ1-1; D gene ambiguous. This CDR3 comprises 15 residues. V was shortened by 0 bases and J by 4 bases, with 12 bases between the two germline ends. Germline lookup yields CDR1 SGHTA and CDR2 FQGNSA. Here the CDR3 DNA reads TGTGCCAGCAGCTTAGCGGGAATGGAGGGCACTGAAGCTTTCTTT. Residues: CASSLAGMEGTEAFF.

This clonotype was seen only a few times. This chain joins TRBV9 and TRBJ2-5; D ambiguous. Matching the DNA end better, TRBJ2-1 makes the J call doubtful. This CDR3 is built from 13 residues. Germline CDR1 reads SGDLS; CDR2 reads YYNGEE. CDR3 protein: CASSVLFLGEQFF. DNA for the CDR3: TGTGCCAGCAGCGTTCTTTTTTTGGGTGAGCAGTTCTTC.

This clonotype was detected ten times or more. The chain is built from TRBV12-3 or TRBV12-4 and TRBJ1-1; no firm D call. The V and J ends lost 4 bases and 2 bases respectively, with 8 bases between them. The CDR3 runs 13 residues. The chain's CDR3 is CASSSGPNTEAFF. The CDR3 nucleotides are TGTGCCAGCAGTTCAGGTCCAAACACTGAAGCTTTCTTT.

The genes are TRBV6-6 and TRBJ1-2, with D uncertain. The CDR3 loop spans 14 amino acids. The V and J ends lost 2 bases and 4 bases respectively, with 11 bases between them. Germline-derived CDR1 and CDR2 are MNHNY and SVGAGI (reference sequence). CDR3 residues: CASSYPPGTYGYTF. The DNA of the CDR3 is TGTGCCAGCAGTTACCCGCCAGGCACCTATGGCTACACCTTC.

Only a few counts were recorded for this clonotype. This rearrangement joins TRBV12-5 to TRBJ2-7; no definite D call. The CDR3 extends over 17 amino acids. Germline V gene lookup returns CDR1 LGHNT and CDR2 FRNRAP. Trimming shortened V by 0 bases and J by 0 bases, and 15 bases separated the two germline ends. Here the CDR3 reads CASGLVRTAPSSYEQYF. The CDR3 nucleotides are TGTGCTAGTGGTTTGGTACGAACGGCTCCGAGCTCCTACGAGCAGTACTTC.